The next 27 T cell receptor beta chains were all read from a single sample in a study of blood T cell repertoires in COVID-19. Sequencing used immunoSEQ multiplex PCR; TCRdb keeps in-frame clones, though not all of them. The sample has approximately 72,000 clones; roughly nine tenths are singletons. Sequencing used peripheral blood. The receptors stem from a man in his sixties with acute or convalescent COVID-19.

The sample holds one count of this clone. The chain combines TRBV19 with TRBJ2-2, with D tentatively TRBD1 (8 bases). This CDR3 is 19 amino acids long. V lost 4 bases and J lost 0, with 21 bases in between. Germline loops: CDR1 LNHDA, CDR2 SQIVND (reference sequence). The DNA of the CDR3 is TGTGCCAGTAGTACGGACAGGGAGGGACTTAGAGCGAACACCGGGGAGCTGTTTTTT. Encoded protein: CASSTDREGLRANTGELFF.

The genes are TRBV30 and TRBJ1-6; 7 bases agree with TRBD1. Germline V gene sequence: CDR1 GTSNPN, CDR2 SVGIG (reference sequence). The CDR3 is 14 amino acids. After removal of 5 bases from V and 5 bases from J, the junction contained 6 bases not matched to a gene. The CDR3 DNA follows: TGTGCCTGGGGGACGGGACAGCATAATTCACCCCTCCACTTT. Translating gives CAWGTGQHNSPLHF.

This CDR3 reads CATQIPGNTEAFF. In nucleotides, the CDR3 is TGTGCCACCCAAATCCCAGGGAACACTGAAGCTTTCTTT. The chain combines TRBV12-3 or TRBV12-4 with TRBJ1-1; D gene unclear. With 10 bases removed from V and 1 base from J, the gap between germline ends came to 13 bases. The CDR3 contains 13 residues.

The V gene is TRBV15, the J gene TRBJ1-1, with 7 positions matching TRBD1. V was pared by 5 bases and J by 1 base, with 7 bases of the junction left unmatched. The CDR3 runs to 15 residues. Germline CDR1 LNHNV, CDR2 YYDKDF (reference sequence). CDR3 amino acids: CATSGQRTGNTEAFF. The CDR3 nucleotides are TGTGCCACCAGCGGTCAGAGGACAGGGAACACTGAAGCTTTCTTT.

This clone was observed a few times. The rearrangement joins TRBV6-6 to TRBJ1-2, with TRBD1 identical over 7 bases. Per germline, CDR1 MNHNY and CDR2 SVGAGI (reference sequence). The CDR3 length is 15 residues. Trimming cost V 5 bases and J 4 bases; bases outside gene matches: 10. CDR3 coding DNA: TGTGCCAGCAGTGGCCGGGGACAGTGGGGCTATGGCTACACCTTC. Amino acid sequence: CASSGRGQWGYGYTF.

The rearrangement links TRBV4-1 to TRBJ1-4; 7 bases map to TRBD1. The CDR3 contains 15 residues. Unmatched junction bases numbered 7, after V lost 1 base and J lost 8 bases. Per the germline V gene, CDR1 is MGHRA and CDR2 is YSYEKL. The DNA for the CDR3 is TGCGCCAGCAGCCAAGTGGGACAGAAGAAGGAAAAACTGTTTTTT. This sequence encodes CASSQVGQKKEKLFF.

The V gene is TRBV27, the J gene TRBJ2-7; 10 positions match TRBD1. Trimming at V came to 3 bases and at J to 0 bases, leaving 2 bases not matched to a gene. CDR1 is MNHEY, CDR2 SMNVEV, per germline (reference sequence). The CDR3 is 15 residues long. CDR3 in amino acids: CASSFRDRGSYEQYF. Here the CDR3 DNA reads TGTGCCAGCAGTTTCCGGGACAGGGGCTCCTACGAGCAGTACTTC.

The chain uses TRBV5-1 and TRBJ1-1; 7 positions match TRBD1. CDR1 SGHRS and CDR2 YFSETQ come from the germline V gene. The CDR3 runs to 14 residues. The V segment lost 3 bases and the J segment 7 bases; nucleotides outside the gene matches: 9. The CDR3 protein is CASSSRQGTNEAFF. DNA for the CDR3: TGCGCCAGCAGCTCCCGACAGGGCACGAATGAAGCTTTCTTT.

The chain carries TRBV5-4 and TRBJ1-2; the match to TRBD1 covers 9 bases. Germline V gene lookup returns CDR1 SGHNT and CDR2 YYREEE (reference sequence). The CDR3 sequence is 13 residues long. Trimming at V came to 4 bases and at J to 6 bases, leaving 4 bases not matched to a gene. The CDR3 DNA reads as TGTGCCAGCAGCCTGGGACAGGGTAATGGCTACACCTTC. It encodes CASSLGQGNGYTF.

This clone was found once. V gene TRBV10-3 combines with J gene TRBJ2-3; 9 nucleotides agree with TRBD1. The CDR3 is 16 residues long. Germline V gene lookup returns CDR1 ENHRY and CDR2 SYGVKD. The ends lost 2 bases at V and 1 base at J; junction bases unmatched: 4. The CDR3 nucleotides read TGTGCCATCAGTGAGGTTAGACAGGGGGGCACAGATACGCAGTATTTT. It specifies CAISEVRQGGTDTQYF.

This clone was seen a handful of times. In DNA form, the CDR3 reads TGTGCCTGGAGCCCGGCGGGGGGCGCGTGGGGCTACACCTTC. Encoded protein: CAWSPAGGAWGYTF. The chain combines TRBV30 with TRBJ1-2; tentatively, D is TRBD1 (6 bases). CDR1 GTSNPN and CDR2 SVGIG come from the germline V gene (reference sequence). V lost 3 bases and J 8 bases, leaving 19 bases between the germline ends. There are 14 residues in the CDR3.

Note on this clone: Other nucleotide sequences from this sample produce the same CDR3. The rearrangement links TRBV9 to TRBJ1-3; TRBD1 is a possible D gene (5 bases). Germline lookup yields CDR1 SGDLS and CDR2 YYNGEE. Trimming took off 2 bases at V and 0 bases at J, with 6 bases between the two ends. This CDR3 region has 14 residues. DNA for the CDR3: TGTGCCAGCAGCGTCGACAGCTCTGGAAACACCATATATTTT. Protein: CASSVDSSGNTIYF.

The rearrangement joins TRBV7-9 to TRBJ1-5; 9 bases are a match to TRBD1. The V gene end was trimmed by 5 bases and the J gene end by 3 bases; junction bases not matched to a gene: 14. The CDR3 is made up of 18 amino acids. Per the germline V gene, CDR1 is SEHNR and CDR2 is FQNEAQ (reference sequence). Written as DNA, the CDR3 is TGTGCCAGCAGCCTAAACTCCCCCGGGACAGGGAACAATCAGCCCCAGCATTTT. Translating it yields CASSLNSPGTGNNQPQHF.

The chain links TRBV5-1 to TRBJ2-3, with D maybe TRBD2 (7 bases). CDR1 and CDR2 (germline): SGHRS, YFSETQ. V was shortened by 4 bases and J by 2 bases, with 20 bases between the two germline ends. CDR3 size: 17 residues. The CDR3, as DNA: TGCGCCAGCAGCACGGGGGGCCGTTCATCACACACAGATACGCAGTATTTT. Translating gives CASSTGGRSSHTDTQYF.

In this sample, this clone turned up once. The rearrangement links TRBV6-5 to TRBJ2-7; TRBD1 matches at 9 bases. V was clipped by 4 bases and J by 7 bases; unmatched bases: 5. From germline, CDR1 is MNHEY and CDR2 SVGAGI. The CDR3 totals 13 residues. The CDR3: CASSSNRGLEQYF. CDR3 coding DNA: TGTGCCAGCAGTTCAAACAGGGGGCTAGAGCAGTACTTC.

The CDR3 coding sequence is TGTGCCAGCAGCTTTGGGACATCAACCGCTCCCACCCCCTATAATTCACCCCTCCACTTT. Amino acid sequence: CASSFGTSTAPTPYNSPLHF. This chain links TRBV5-4 with TRBJ1-6; D possibly corresponds to TRBD1 (6 bases). There are 20 residues in the CDR3. Trimming removed 2 bases at V and 2 bases at J, with 23 bases between. CDR1 is SGHNT and CDR2 is YYREEE in the germline V gene (reference sequence). Looking up the rest from reference TRBV5-4 and TRBJ1-6 gives the full variable domain: ETGVTQSPTHLIKTRGQQVTLRCSSQSGHNTVSWYQQALGQGPQFIFQYYREEENGRGNFPPRFSGLQFPNYSSELNVNALELDDSALYLCASSFGTSTAPTPYNSPLHFGNGTRLTVT.

The gene calls are TRBV24-1 and TRBJ1-5; 7 positions match TRBD1. The CDR3 contains 13 residues. The trim removed 9 bases at V and 2 bases at J, leaving 3 bases unmatched. Germline CDR1 and CDR2: KGHDR and SFDVKD. CDR3 coding DNA: TGTGCCACCTCTACAGGGGGCAATCAGCCCCAGCATTTT. This codes for CATSTGGNQPQHF.

This chain uses TRBV27 with TRBJ1-6; no definite D call. CDR3 size: 15 residues. V lost 2 bases, J lost 0 bases, and 5 bases lay in between. The germline V gene encodes CDR1 MNHEY and CDR2 SMNVEV (reference sequence). The CDR3 here is CASSLEGSYNSPLHF. The CDR3 DNA follows: TGTGCCAGCAGTTTAGAGGGCTCCTATAATTCACCCCTCCACTTT.

The chain has TRBV6-1 and TRBJ1-2; 8 bases match TRBD1. From germline, CDR1 is MNHNS and CDR2 SASEGT. This CDR3 comprises 17 residues. The junction had 13 bases not matched to a gene; V was cut back by 4 bases and J by 3 bases. The CDR3 spells CASSGLSHRGEDYGYTF. CDR3 bases: TGTGCCAGCAGTGGGCTGAGCCACAGGGGGGAGGACTATGGCTACACCTTC.

J is TRBJ1-5 and V is TRBV15; D is undetermined. Germline CDR1 is LNHNV and CDR2 is YYDKDF (reference sequence). Between the trimmed V and J ends, which lost 8 bases and 8 bases, there was a span of 7 bases. The CDR3 is made up of 10 amino acids. The CDR3 loop is CATGGEPQHF. In DNA, the CDR3 is TGTGCCACCGGAGGTGAGCCCCAGCATTTT.

This chain joins TRBV19 and TRBJ2-1, with a possible D match to TRBD2 (6 bases). From germline, CDR1 is LNHDA and CDR2 SQIVND (reference sequence). The CDR3 is 14 amino acids. V gave up 9 bases and J gave up 7 bases, with 19 bases separating them. CDR3 amino acids: CASTGTPPENEQFF. Here the CDR3 DNA reads TGTGCCAGCACCGGGACTCCGCCCGAAAATGAGCAGTTCTTC.

J is TRBJ2-1 and V is TRBV5-1, with D maybe TRBD2 (5 bases). V was pared by 0 bases and J by 3 bases, with 13 bases between. Germline assignment: CDR1 SGHRS and CDR2 YFSETQ. The CDR3 loop spans 16 amino acids. The CDR3 is CASSLVLASFYNEQFF. The DNA of the CDR3 is TGCGCCAGCAGCTTGGTTCTAGCTTCTTTCTACAATGAGCAGTTCTTC.

For the CDR3, the DNA is TGTGCCAGCAGCCAAGGGAGGGTCTACGAGCAGTACTTC. Protein: CASSQGRVYEQYF. The J gene is TRBJ2-7, the V gene TRBV11-2; TRBD2 matches 7 bases. From germline, CDR1 is SGHAT and CDR2 FQNNGV. The CDR3 spans 13 residues. V lost 5 bases and J lost 3; bases outside the gene matches: 4. Complete variable domain (other parts from reference TRBV11-2 and TRBJ2-7): EAGVAQSPRYKIIEKRQSVAFWCNPISGHATLYWYQQILGQGPKLLIQFQNNGVVDDSQLPKDRFSAERLKGVDSTLKIQPAKLEDSAVYLCASSQGRVYEQYFGPGTRLTVT.

The chain carries TRBV3-1 (or the pseudogene TRBV3-2) and TRBJ1-2; possibly TRBD1 for D (5 bases). Trimming shortened V by 0 bases and J by 7 bases, and 9 bases separated the two germline ends. Germline lookup yields CDR1 LGHDT and CDR2 YNNKEL (reference sequence). This CDR3 has 13 amino acids. The CDR3 reads CASSQDPGSGYTF. In DNA, the CDR3 is TGTGCCAGCAGCCAAGATCCAGGGTCTGGCTACACCTTC.

The chain employs TRBV7-8 and TRBJ1-1; D is unresolved. This CDR3 comprises 13 residues. V was cut by 1 base and J by 3 bases, with 6 bases left in between. Germline-derived CDR1 and CDR2 are SGHVS and FQNEAQ. The CDR3 protein is CASSLVRDTEAFF. CDR3 nucleotides: TGTGCCAGCAGCTTAGTGCGGGACACTGAAGCTTTCTTT. Full variable domain (outside the CDR3, taken from reference TRBV7-8 and TRBJ1-1): GAGVSQSPRYKVAKRGQDVALRCDPISGHVSLFWYQQALGQGPEFLTYFQNEAQLDKSGLPSDRFFAERPEGSVSTLKIQRTQQEDSAVYLCASSLVRDTEAFFGQGTRLTVV.

The chain has TRBV7-3 and TRBJ2-3, with 7 bases that match TRBD2. V trimming: 3 bases; J trimming: 0 bases; junction bases outside the gene matches: 6. Germline CDR1 and CDR2: SGHTA and FQGTGA. The CDR3 has 16 amino acids. This CDR3 reads CASSLTGTTSTDTQYF. CDR3 bases: TGTGCCAGCAGCTTGACCGGGACTACTAGCACAGATACGCAGTATTTT.

This clone was detected once. The chain links TRBV9 to TRBJ2-1; 8 bases line up with TRBD1. The CDR3 is made up of 18 amino acids. CDR1 is SGDLS, CDR2 YYNGEE, per germline. Trimming took 4 bases from V and 5 from J; bases not matched to a gene: 17. Written as DNA, the CDR3 is TGTGCCAGCAGCCCGAGAGGGGGACAGGCTTATTTTAACAATGAGCAGTTCTTC. Translated: CASSPRGGQAYFNNEQFF.